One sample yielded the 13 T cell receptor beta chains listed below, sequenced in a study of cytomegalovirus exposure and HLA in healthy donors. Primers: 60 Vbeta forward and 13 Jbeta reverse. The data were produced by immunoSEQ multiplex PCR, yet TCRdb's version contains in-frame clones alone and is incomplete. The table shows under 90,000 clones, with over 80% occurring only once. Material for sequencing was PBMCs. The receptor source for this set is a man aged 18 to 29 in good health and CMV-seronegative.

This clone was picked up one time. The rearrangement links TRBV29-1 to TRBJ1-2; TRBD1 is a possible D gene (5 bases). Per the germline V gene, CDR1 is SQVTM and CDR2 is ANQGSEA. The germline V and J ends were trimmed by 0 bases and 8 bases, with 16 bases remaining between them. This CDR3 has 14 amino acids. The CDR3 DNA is TGCAGCGTTGAAGATCCCCAGACAGAAATAGGCTACACCTTC. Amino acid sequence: CSVEDPQTEIGYTF.

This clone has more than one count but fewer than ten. The CDR3 bases are TGTGCCAGTAGTATAGACCTAGGGGTAGTACATCAGCCCCAGCATTTT. It specifies CASSIDLGVVHQPQHF. The chain joins TRBV19 to TRBJ1-5, with D perhaps matching TRBD1 (5 bases). V lost 0 bases and J 5 bases, leaving 14 bases between the germline ends. The length of the CDR3 is 16 residues. Per the germline V gene, CDR1 is LNHDA and CDR2 is SQIVND (reference sequence).

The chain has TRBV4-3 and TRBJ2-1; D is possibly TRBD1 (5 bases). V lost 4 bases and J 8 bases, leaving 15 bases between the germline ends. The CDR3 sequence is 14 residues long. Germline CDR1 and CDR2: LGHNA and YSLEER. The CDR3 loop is CASSPHLQGDEQFF. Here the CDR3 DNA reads TGCGCCAGCAGCCCCCACCTTCAGGGCGATGAGCAGTTCTTC.

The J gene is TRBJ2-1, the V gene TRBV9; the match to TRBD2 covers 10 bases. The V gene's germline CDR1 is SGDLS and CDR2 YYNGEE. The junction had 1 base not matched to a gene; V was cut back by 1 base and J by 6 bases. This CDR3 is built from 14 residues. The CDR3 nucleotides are TGTGCCAGCAGCGTAAGGACTAGCGGCAATGAGCAGTTCTTC. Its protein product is CASSVRTSGNEQFF.

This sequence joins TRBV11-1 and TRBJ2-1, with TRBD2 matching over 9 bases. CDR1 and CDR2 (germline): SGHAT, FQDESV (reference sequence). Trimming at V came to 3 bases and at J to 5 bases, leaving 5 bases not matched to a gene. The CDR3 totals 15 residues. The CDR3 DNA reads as TGTGCCAGCAGCTTGGGCGGGAGGGGCCACAATGAGCAGTTCTTC. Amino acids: CASSLGGRGHNEQFF.

The CDR3 protein is CASSPLREAGELFF. The CDR3 DNA is TGTGCCAGCTCACCACTCAGGGAAGCGGGGGAGCTGTTTTTT. The chain couples TRBV18 to TRBJ2-2, with a weak D call TRBD1 (5 bases). Germline V CDR1 and CDR2: KGHSH, LQKENI. This CDR3 has 14 amino acids. Trimming left V 1 base short and J 8 bases short, with 11 bases between.

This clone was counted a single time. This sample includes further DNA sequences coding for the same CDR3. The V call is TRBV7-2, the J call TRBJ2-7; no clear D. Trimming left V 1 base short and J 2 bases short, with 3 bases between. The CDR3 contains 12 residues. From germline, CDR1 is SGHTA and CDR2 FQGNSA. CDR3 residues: CASSLVTYEQYF. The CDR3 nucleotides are TGTGCCAGCAGCTTAGTCACCTACGAGCAGTACTTC.

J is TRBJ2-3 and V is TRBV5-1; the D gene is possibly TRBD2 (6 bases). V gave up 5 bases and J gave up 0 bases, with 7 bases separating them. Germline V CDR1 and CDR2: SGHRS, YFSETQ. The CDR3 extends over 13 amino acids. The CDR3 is CASRSGSTDTQYF. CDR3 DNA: TGCGCCAGCAGGAGCGGGAGCACAGATACGCAGTATTTT.

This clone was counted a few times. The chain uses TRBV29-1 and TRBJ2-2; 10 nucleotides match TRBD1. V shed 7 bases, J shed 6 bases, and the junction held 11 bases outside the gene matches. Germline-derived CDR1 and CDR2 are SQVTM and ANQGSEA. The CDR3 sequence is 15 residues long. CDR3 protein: CSAQSGTGVAGELFF. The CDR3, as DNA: TGCAGCGCCCAAAGCGGGACAGGGGTAGCCGGGGAGCTGTTTTTT.

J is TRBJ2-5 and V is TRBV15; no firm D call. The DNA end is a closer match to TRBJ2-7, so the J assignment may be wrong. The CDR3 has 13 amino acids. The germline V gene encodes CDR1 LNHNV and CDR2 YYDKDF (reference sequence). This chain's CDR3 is CATSRLGSYEQYF. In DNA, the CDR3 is TGTGCCACCAGCAGGTTGGGCTCCTACGAGCAGTACTTC.

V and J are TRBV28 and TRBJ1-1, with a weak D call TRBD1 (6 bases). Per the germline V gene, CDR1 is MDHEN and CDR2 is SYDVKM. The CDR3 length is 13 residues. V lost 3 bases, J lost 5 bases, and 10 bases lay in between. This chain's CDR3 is CASSFRGRTEAFF. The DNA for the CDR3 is TGTGCCAGCAGTTTCAGGGGACGAACTGAAGCTTTCTTT. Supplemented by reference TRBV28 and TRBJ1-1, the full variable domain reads DVKVTQSSRYLVKRTGEKVFLECVQDMDHENMFWYRQDPGLGLRLIYFSYDVKMKEKGDIPEGYSVSREKKERFSLILESASTNQTSMYLCASSFRGRTEAFFGQGTRLTVV.

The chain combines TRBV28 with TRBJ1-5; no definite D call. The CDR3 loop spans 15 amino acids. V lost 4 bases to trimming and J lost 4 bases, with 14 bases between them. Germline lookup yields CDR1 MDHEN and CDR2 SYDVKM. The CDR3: CASSSGGFGNQPQHF. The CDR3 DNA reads TGTGCCAGCAGTTCGGGAGGGTTTGGTAATCAGCCCCAGCATTTT. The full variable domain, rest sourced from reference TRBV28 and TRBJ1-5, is DVKVTQSSRYLVKRTGEKVFLECVQDMDHENMFWYRQDPGLGLRLIYFSYDVKMKEKGDIPEGYSVSREKKERFSLILESASTNQTSMYLCASSSGGFGNQPQHFGDGTRLSIL.

The DNA for the CDR3 is TGTGCCAGCAGCTCGACTAGAAAAGAGACCCAGTACTTC. Protein: CASSSTRKETQYF. The V gene is TRBV7-2, the J gene TRBJ2-5, with TRBD2 as a possible D gene (6 bases). V lost 4 bases to trimming and J lost 3 bases, with 9 bases between them. The CDR3 loop spans 13 amino acids. CDR1 is SGHTA and CDR2 is FQGNSA in the germline V gene. Using reference TRBV7-2 and TRBJ2-5 for the parts outside the CDR3, the full variable domain is GAGVSQSPSNKVTEKGKDVELRCDPISGHTALYWYRQSLGQGLEFLIYFQGNSAPDKSGLPSDRFSAERTGGSVSTLTIQRTQQEDSAVYLCASSSTRKETQYFGPGTRLLVL.